This T cell receptor beta chain derives from a study of metastatic and nonmetastatic thyroid tumors. Background on the study: Peripheral blood and tumor or nodule samples from malignant and benign thyroid patients were compared. Study conclusions and caveats: Malignant thyroid tumors reportedly had TCR beta diversity that was significantly higher than in benign nodules, in blood and tumor.

No treatment of any kind had been given to any patient before thyroid surgery. The germline V gene encodes CDR1 SGHRS and CDR2 YFSETQ. The CDR3 extends over 14 amino acids. Trimming took 0 bases from V and 6 from J, leaving 12 bases between them. For this clone: Its antigen is as yet unknown.

Authors' processing steps: The distant-metastasis classifier for papillary thyroid cancer was built from CDR3 differences across clinicopathological groups. TCRdb re-processed the PCR reads through MiXCR. TCRdb assigned the V and J calls; the authors' analysis was not used. The table includes fewer than 45,000 clones, about 14% detected once. The chain has TRBV5-1 and TRBJ1-2, with D unresolved. This clonotype was sampled from a female donor with papillary thyroid cancer or a benign thyroid nodule (not recorded which). Some clones in this sample may be carry-over from other donors' samples. Material for sequencing was blood. The CDR3: CASSLEAPSDGYTF. As DNA, the CDR3 is TGCGCCAGCAGCTTGGAGGCACCCAGCGATGGCTACACCTTC.